This paragraph covers one TCR beta chain sequence. The sample is drawn from a study of blood T cell repertoires in COVID-19. Trimming removed 3 bases from V and 1 base from J, with 14 bases in between. From germline, CDR1 is MDHEN and CDR2 SYDVKM. The length of the CDR3 is 16 residues. Using immunoSEQ multiplex PCR, the repertoire was profiled, and TCRdb retains in-frame clones only, with some absent. The top ten hold roughly 3.3% of the sample, which has 200,000 to 300,000 clones, about nine tenths seen once. The source material was peripheral blood. The gene calls are TRBV28 and TRBJ2-3; TRBD1 might be the D (8 bases). The source of this sequence is a woman in her thirties or forties with acute or convalescent COVID-19. The DNA for the CDR3 is TGTGCCAGCAGTTTTTCACAGGGGGGGGGCACAGATACGCAGTATTTT. It encodes CASSFSQGGGTDTQYF.